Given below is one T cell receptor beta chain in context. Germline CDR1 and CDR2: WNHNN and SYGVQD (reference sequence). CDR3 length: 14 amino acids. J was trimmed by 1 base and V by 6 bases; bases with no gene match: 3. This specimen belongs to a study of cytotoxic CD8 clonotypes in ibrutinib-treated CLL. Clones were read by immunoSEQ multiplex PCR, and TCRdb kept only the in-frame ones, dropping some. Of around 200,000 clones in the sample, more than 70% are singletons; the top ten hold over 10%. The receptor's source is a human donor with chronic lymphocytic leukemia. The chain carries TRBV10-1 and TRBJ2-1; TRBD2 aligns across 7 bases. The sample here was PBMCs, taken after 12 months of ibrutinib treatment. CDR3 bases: TGCGCCAGCAGCCCAGCGGGGTCCTACAATGAGCAGTTCTTC. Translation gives CASSPAGSYNEQFF.